The present TCR beta chain was sequenced within a study of blood T cell repertoires in COVID-19. Study at large: Samples representing acute and convalescent COVID-19 were sourced from the United States, Italy and Spain. T cells, B-cell-depleted T cells, or PBMCs provided the cDNA or gDNA that served as material.

In the authors' workflow: Counts of nucleated cells, estimated from reference gene primer amplification, were obtained. Clones were read by immunoSEQ multiplex PCR, and TCRdb kept only the in-frame ones, dropping some. V and J calls plus clone size are reproduced from that table; the DNA served to infer D and trimming. The data show about 240,000 clones, 85% to 90% seen once. The germline gives CDR1 LGHNA, CDR2 YSLEER. The CDR3 is 15 amino acids. Trimming removed 0 bases from V and 6 bases from J; junction bases left unmatched: 7. V and J are TRBV4-3 and TRBJ1-2, with 7 bases that match TRBD1. What was sequenced was peripheral blood. This clonotype was sampled from a woman aged 70 to 79 with active or convalescent COVID-19. The CDR3 protein is CASSQDYRTGDGYTF. DNA of the CDR3: TGCGCCAGCAGCCAAGATTATCGGACAGGTGATGGCTACACCTTC.